This T cell receptor (beta chain) was retrieved from a study of blood T cell repertoires in COVID-19. Study overall: Acute and convalescent COVID-19 samples came from the United States, Italy and Spain. PBMCs, B-cell-depleted T cells, or T cells were the source of the cDNA or gDNA that made up the material.

Repertoires were generated with immunoSEQ multiplex PCR, while TCRdb's copy carries only in-frame clones and drops some. The sample lists approximately 210,000 clones, roughly nine tenths occurring once. The germline gives CDR1 GTSNPN, CDR2 SVGIG (reference sequence). This CDR3 has 16 amino acids. Unmatched junction bases numbered 13, after V lost 2 bases and J lost 5 bases. Those enrolled, adults aged roughly 18 to 89 years, came from about two dozen US areas. Recovery among Cohort 3 donors was established by two negative PCRs, clearance, or symptom resolution. This sequence was found in a woman in her late teens or twenties who had recovered from COVID-19. Specimen: PBMCs or T cells enriched from blood (not recorded which). The chain is built from TRBV30 and TRBJ1-2; 8 positions match TRBD1. In DNA, the CDR3 is TGTGCCTGGAGTCTTCTGTCAACAGGGGGTTCTTATGGCTACACCTTC. Translated, it gives CAWSLLSTGGSYGYTF.